The sequence of this T cell receptor beta chain was determined in a study of control samples from healthy donors and cancer patients. Only in-frame clones appear in the TCRdb table, and some are missing; sequencing was by immunoSEQ multiplex PCR. The data contain under 150,000 clones, around 93% of them seen just once; the ten biggest clones take up more than 1.5%. The germline V gene has CDR1 SGHTA and CDR2 FQGNSA. The length of the CDR3 is 13 residues. Remarks on this clone: The junction shows a germline mismatch at one end, possibly a read error. Other nucleotide sequences from this sample produce the same CDR3.

The specimen sequenced was PBMCs. V gene TRBV7-2 combines with J gene TRBJ1-5; D not resolved. This TCR was recovered from a man in his forties or fifties with head and neck cancer. The CDR3, as DNA: TGTGCCAGCAGCTTATCAGCTACTCAGCCCCAACATTTT. This gives the protein CASSLSATQPQHF.